A single sample is the source of the 8 T cell receptor beta chains below, sequenced in a study of blood T cell repertoires in COVID-19. Assay: immunoSEQ multiplex PCR; the TCRdb copy retains only in-frame clones and omits some. The table includes about 250,000 clones, approximately 82% detected once. Sequencing was performed on peripheral blood. The receptors derive from an elderly woman with active or convalescent COVID-19.

In DNA, the CDR3 is TGTGCCAGCAGTTCCCGGGACAGGGTAAACACTGAAGCTTTCTTT. Translated, it gives CASSSRDRVNTEAFF. This sequence joins TRBV27 and TRBJ1-1, with TRBD1 matching 9 bases. This CDR3 region has 15 residues. The V gene end was trimmed by 4 bases and the J gene end by 2 bases; junction bases not matched to a gene: 5. CDR1 MNHEY and CDR2 SMNVEV come from the germline V gene (reference sequence).

The chain carries TRBV14 and TRBJ1-3; D not resolved. This CDR3 contains 14 residues. Trimming shortened V by 4 bases and J by 0 bases, and 7 bases separated the two germline ends. Germline V gene lookup returns CDR1 SGHDN and CDR2 FVKESK. Here the CDR3 DNA reads TGTGCCAGCAGCCTTGTTTACTCTGGAAACACCATATATTTT. This gives the protein CASSLVYSGNTIYF.

The chain is built from TRBV11-2 and TRBJ1-1; D is undetermined. The CDR3 contains 14 residues. Germline V gives CDR1 SGHAT, CDR2 FQNNGV. V dropped 3 bases and J dropped 6 bases, with 14 bases sitting between them. CDR3 nucleotide sequence: TGTGCCAGCAGCTTTCCTCAAGGTGAGGCTGAAGCTTTCTTT. It is translated as CASSFPQGEAEAFF.

This sequence joins TRBV5-6 and TRBJ1-2; D is uncertain. The length of the CDR3 is 13 residues. Trimming stripped 0 bases from V and 10 bases from J, with 13 bases between. CDR1 and CDR2 (germline): SGHDT, YYEEEE. The chain's CDR3 is CASSLEEARLYTF. DNA of the CDR3: TGTGCCAGCAGCTTGGAAGAAGCTCGTCTCTACACCTTC. The complete variable domain, with remaining parts taken from reference TRBV5-6 and TRBJ1-2, reads DAGVTQSPTHLIKTRGQQVTLRCSPKSGHDTVSWYQQALGQGPQFIFQYYEEEERQRGNFPDRFSGHQFPNYSSELNVNALLLGDSALYLCASSLEEARLYTFGSGTRLTVV.

The rearrangement links TRBV6-5 to TRBJ1-2, with D perhaps TRBD1 (5 bases). The CDR3 runs 11 residues. The germline V gene encodes CDR1 MNHEY and CDR2 SVGAGI. V was clipped by 6 bases and J by 3 bases, with 5 bases between them. The CDR3 loop reads CASRQDYGYTF. The DNA for the CDR3 is TGTGCCAGCAGACAGGACTATGGCTACACCTTC.

The rearrangement uses TRBV18 and TRBJ2-7; 12 nucleotides agree with TRBD1. Looked up from germline, CDR1 is KGHSH and CDR2 is LQKENI. The CDR3 has 16 residues. V dropped 0 bases and J dropped 5; count of bases not matched to a gene: 5. The CDR3 DNA follows: TGTGCCAGCTCACCACCGTCGGGACAGGGGGCCCACGAGCAGTACTTC. Protein: CASSPPSGQGAHEQYF.

The chain uses TRBV2 and TRBJ1-1, with D uncertain. From germline, CDR1 is SNHLY and CDR2 FYNNEI. The ends were cut back, 3 bases at V and 1 base at J, with 6 bases in the middle. The CDR3 has 13 residues. The CDR3 DNA follows: TGTGCCAGCAGTGATGGCAGGAACACTGAAGCTTTCTTT. This translates into CASSDGRNTEAFF.

The chain joins TRBV4-1 to TRBJ1-4; TRBD1 agrees at 9 bases. Germline V gives CDR1 MGHRA, CDR2 YSYEKL. Germline trimming cut 4 bases from V and 7 bases from J; bases unmatched to any gene: 10. This CDR3 comprises 16 residues. CDR3 loop: CASSRKIGDRVEKLFF. The CDR3 bases are TGCGCCAGCAGCCGAAAGATTGGGGACAGGGTTGAAAAACTGTTTTTT.